This TCR beta chain was obtained from a study of T and B cells in COVID-19 patients. Study as a whole: Blood was sampled from COVID-19 patients who were either actively infected or recovered. Study-wide findings and caveats: Highly clonal in active COVID-19, TRB repertoires exceeded healthy-donor diversity and richness at recovery. Few blood samples existed from mildly ill patients during symptoms or early in severe cases. Of 2,331 TCR clusters found only in the recovered cohort, 31 had low generation probability.

The sample holds a few counts of this clonotype. What it binds is unknown. Germline V gene lookup returns CDR1 SGHVS and CDR2 FNYEAQ. Germline trimming cut 4 bases from V and 5 bases from J; bases unmatched to any gene: 7. The length of the CDR3 is 15 residues. Multiplex PCR with BIOMED2 TRB-A/B primer pools amplified TRB rearrangements. Each CDR3 protein is one row after TCRdb ran MiXCR on the multiplex PCR reads. The sample consists of thousands of distinct CDR3 sequences, 26% of them appearing once. Blood genomic DNA input for TRB amplification was roughly 250-500 ng. The specimen was blood. This sequence originates from a human donor with active COVID-19. The chain joins TRBV7-6 to TRBJ2-7; 11 nucleotides align to TRBD1. The CDR3 region is CASSYRDRGGHEQYF. In DNA form, the CDR3 reads TGTGCCAGCAGCTACCGGGACAGGGGGGGACACGAGCAGTACTTC.